The clone carrying this T cell receptor (beta chain) was detected only a few times. Its antigen is still unknown. The CDR3 is 17 amino acids. The germline gives CDR1 SNHLY, CDR2 FYNNEI. V trimming: 8 bases; J trimming: 3 bases; junction bases outside the gene matches: 14. This entry comes from a study of shared clonotypes between healthy human individuals. The study's findings and limits: Only blood underwent sampling, and tissue repertoires likely differ.

Sequencing was performed on unsorted PBMC DNA using ten immunoSEQ deep assay plates. Repertoires were generated with immunoSEQ multiplex PCR, while TCRdb's copy carries only in-frame clones and drops some. The table lists some 480,000 clones, around 79% of them singletons. This clonotype was sampled from a woman aged 40-49 years in good health. Some clones in this sample may be carry-over from other donors' samples. The gene calls are TRBV2 and TRBJ2-4; 9 nucleotides align to TRBD1. Sequencing used PBMCs. CDR3 DNA sequence: TGTGCCAGCGGCTGGACAGGGGTCGCGTCGGGCAAAAACATTCAGTACTTC. Residues: CASGWTGVASGKNIQYF.